The 4 T cell receptor beta chains below were found in one sample sequenced in a study of vaccination and CD4 T cells after COVID-19. Treatment noted: roughly 10-day PBMC culture with coronavirus spike peptide pools or control peptides (ViraFEST assay). These receptors' antigens are unknown. Oncomine TCR Beta short-read sequencing was applied to DNA from cultured CD4+ T cells. From the PCR reads, TCRdb called clonotypes with MiXCR, one entry per CDR3 protein. The data contain under 25,000 distinct CDR3 sequences, 40% of them seen just once; the ten biggest clones take up more than 7%. The starting material was CD4+ T cells from blood, cultured in vitro, obtained after SARS-CoV-2 vaccination. The receptors originated from a human donor who had recovered from COVID-19.

The chain uses TRBV7-3 and TRBJ1-5; D ambiguous. Per germline, CDR1 SGHTA and CDR2 FQGTGA. Trimming pared 1 base from V and 5 bases from J, leaving 21 bases between. This CDR3 spans 18 amino acids. For the CDR3, the DNA is TGTGCCAGCAGCTTAATAGGGCAGGTAGGAGGGAGCGATCAGCCCCAGCATTTT. Translated, it gives CASSLIGQVGGSDQPQHF.

This clonotype turned up a few times. The chain is built from TRBV10-3 and TRBJ1-6, with TRBD1 matching over 7 bases. The CDR3 is made up of 14 amino acids. Germline values: CDR1 ENHRY, CDR2 SYGVKD. After removal of 3 bases from V and 8 bases from J, the junction contained 4 bases not matched to a gene. This chain's CDR3 is CAISDGTDYSPLHF. As DNA, the CDR3 is TGTGCCATCAGTGACGGGACAGATTATTCACCCCTCCACTTT.

In this sample, this clonotype turned up a few times. The chain is built from TRBV7-2 and TRBJ2-3; D is uncertain. Germline loops: CDR1 SGHTA, CDR2 FQGNSA. The CDR3 runs 13 residues. Trimming left V 9 bases short and J 0 bases short, with 10 bases between. CDR3 loop: CASLIPSTDTQYF. The CDR3, as DNA: TGTGCCAGTTTAATTCCTAGCACAGATACGCAGTATTTT.

The chain uses TRBV6-1 and TRBJ2-1, with D tentatively TRBD2 (6 bases). The germline V gene encodes CDR1 MNHNS and CDR2 SASEGT. V lost 5 bases to trimming and J lost 2 bases, with 13 bases between them. The CDR3 loop spans 15 amino acids. The CDR3 loop is CASSPPAGTYNEQFF. The CDR3 bases are TGTGCCAGCAGTCCCCCAGCGGGTACCTACAATGAGCAGTTCTTC.